Listed below are T cell receptor beta chains from one sample, sequenced in a study of blood T cell repertoires in COVID-19. Produced via immunoSEQ multiplex PCR; TCRdb's table is partial and in-frame only. The sample contains about 160,000 clones, roughly 80% of which appear only once. Material for sequencing was peripheral blood. The receptors here all came from a man in his fifties or sixties with acute or convalescent COVID-19. The CDR3 runs from the conserved cysteine through the conserved F or W. A D gene is named only where the DNA matches it firmly. Size values are once, few and many counts, or a class for expanded clones, and some rows have none.

TRBV30,-,-,TRBJ2-3,CAWSVAADTQYF,TGTGCCTGGAGTGTAGCGGCAGATACGCAGTATTTT
TRBV2,-,TRBD1,TRBJ1-2,CASAIQGAFNGYTF,TGTGCCAGCGCAATTCAGGGGGCGTTTAATGGCTACACCTTC
TRBV5-1,-,-,TRBJ1-5,CASSLWGDPNQPQHF,TGCGCCAGCAGCTTGTGGGGGGACCCGAATCAGCCCCAGCATTTT
TRBV7-9,-,TRBD2,TRBJ2-3,CASSLVGGAADTQYF,TGTGCCAGCAGCTTAGTCGGGGGGGCGGCAGATACGCAGTATTTT
TRBV7-9,-,-,TRBJ1-1,CASSPRWNTEAFF,TGTGCCAGCAGCCCTCGGTGGAACACTGAAGCTTTCTTT
TRBV6-5,-,TRBD2,TRBJ2-7,CASSLTSGDAYEQYF,TGTGCCAGCAGCTTGACTAGCGGGGATGCCTACGAGCAGTACTTC
TRBV5-6,-,TRBD1,TRBJ2-1,CASSLWDRVGEQFF,TGTGCCAGCAGCTTGTGGGACAGGGTGGGTGAGCAGTTCTTC
TRBV7-8,-,TRBD1,TRBJ1-1,CASRRYRTGGEVNEAFF,TGTGCCAGCAGGAGATACAGGACAGGGGGCGAGGTGAACGAAGCTTTCTTT
TRBV6-2/TRBV6-3,-,TRBD2,TRBJ2-5,CGSSYSMTTGLAVPAAETQYF,TGTGGCAGCAGTTACTCTATGACTACGGGACTAGCGGTCCCCGCCGCAGAGACCCAGTACTTC
TRBV24-1,few,TRBD1,TRBJ1-2,CATSEAGTGGEYTF,TGTGCCACCAGTGAGGCCGGGACAGGAGGGGAATACACCTTC
TRBV10-3,-,TRBD2,TRBJ2-7,CAISGLAGGPTHEQYF,TGTGCCATCAGTGGACTAGCGGGGGGGCCCACCCACGAGCAGTACTTC